This T cell receptor (beta chain) was documented in a study of CD49a tissue-resident CD8 T cells in human skin (dated 2017 in TCRdb). Broadly, across the study: The study examined tissue-resident memory CD8+ T cell subsets in human skin defined by CD49a, CD69 and CD103 expression.

Comment on this clone: Which antigen it targets is not known. Base quality data are lacking; no much larger clone is found one base away.

Libraries were constructed by the immunoSEQ multiplex PCR assay. The authors' pipeline ran thus. Across the sorted blood, dermal and epidermal CD8+ T cell populations, TCR V beta family usage frequencies were compared. TCRdb provides this immuneACCESS table in a form limited to in-frame rearrangements. Some clones are lacking; in checked studies, under half of them reflect an unresolved V gene, and why the rest are absent is not known. V and J calls plus clone size are reproduced from that table; the DNA served to infer D and trimming. This sample gives around 490 clones in total; approximately 71% of them show up just once. The ten largest clonotypes hold more than 20% of the sample. For a handful of healthy donors, CD8+ T cells were sorted from blood, dermis and epidermis, and the TCR beta CDR3 regions of these cells were analysed. All TCR-sequenced donors were healthy individuals, and each provided both blood and skin samples. CD8+ T cell populations were isolated by sorting before TCR beta sequencing. Before T cell analysis, skin was split into dermal and epidermal compartments.

Per the germline V gene (reference sequence), LNHDA is the CDR1 and SQIVND is the CDR2. Reading from cysteine to phenylalanine, the CDR3 counts 15 amino acids. Solely the CDR3 DNA is kept, with 45 bases framed from the first base. V has 4 bases trimmed and J has 2 bases trimmed; junction bases matching no gene number 7. The sequenced sample was CD103- CD8+ T cells sorted from skin dermis. The origin of this receptor is a human donor in good health. The V gene is TRBV19 and the J gene is TRBJ2-7, and 8 bases in between align with TRBD2. The CDR3 reads CASSRPNSGTYEQYF. The DNA sequence is as follows: TGTGCCAGTAGTAGACCAAATAGCGGGACCTACGAGCAGTACTTC.